This T cell receptor (beta chain) is drawn from a study of blood T cell repertoires in COVID-19 (dated by TCRdb to 2019 to 2021). For the study in its entirety: Collaborator samples came from the United States, Italy and Spain and covered acute and convalescent phases of COVID-19. The repertoires were made available in a free public database intended to serve as a resource for research on the immune response to SARS-CoV-2. Deeply sampled blood TCRbeta repertoires from subjects exposed to, actively infected with, or recovered from COVID-19 were included in the dataset. Nearly every sample came with metadata listing a de-identified subject ID, COVID-19 status, age in years and sex. The samples were drawn from the first 160 participants of the ongoing ImmuneRACE study and from some 1,300 subjects provided by 6 global collaborators. The material from the prospective study consisted of cDNA or gDNA derived from T cells, B-cell-depleted T cells, or PBMCs. HLA class I and class II types, where available, came from metadata supplied by the sample provider rather than from assay-based typing.

The immunoSEQ Assay, a bias-controlled multiplex PCR, was used to amplify TCRbeta CDR3 regions from genomic DNA. As for the authors' bioinformatics: The number of nucleated cells in each sample was estimated from the amplification of reference gene primers within the assay. To quantify the absolute abundance of each unique TCRbeta CDR3 rearrangement, sequence reads were collapsed and filtered. For each sample, productive Simpson clonality was calculated as the square root of Simpson's diversity index across productive rearrangements. TCRdb obtained this table from immuneACCESS and retained in-frame rearrangements with V and J assigned. These tables miss some clones; where compared with another copy, unresolved V genes account for less than half of the shortfall, and the remainder is unexplained. V, J and clone size are taken as reported in that table, and D and trimming were inferred from the DNA itself. The sample contains about 330,000 clones, under 95% of them found a single time. The biggest ten clones account for approximately 18% of the sample.

What the study reported, not specific to this receptor: The quantity of clinical and demographic metadata differed by source and by participant and was supplied without curation.

Notes on this clone: Its cognate antigen has yet to be identified. Nothing much larger sits one base from this clone, and base qualities are not available.

Participants in the prospective study were aged about 18 to 95 years, lived in over 20 United States geographic areas, and enrolled through a virtual design. To assign participants to cohorts, the prospective study relied on clinical history that participants themselves reported in a screening survey and a study questionnaire. Recovered participants in ImmuneRACE Cohort 3 were defined by two consecutive negative NP/OP PCR tests, clearance by a healthcare professional, or resolution of symptoms. In the prospective study, mobile phlebotomists collected whole blood, serum and a nasopharyngeal or oropharyngeal swab from each participant. Additional blood draws and questionnaires over a roughly two-month period could optionally be provided by prospective study participants. Before DNA extraction, blood samples from the prospective study were shipped at room temperature or frozen. CDR1 SEHNR and CDR2 FQNEAQ are derived from the germline V gene (reference sequence). Trimming removed 0 bases from V and 9 bases from J, leaving 12 bases between the germline ends. Measured from the cysteine to the phenylalanine, the CDR3 is 13 residues long. Solely the CDR3 DNA is kept, with 39 bases framed from the first base.

This sequence originates from a woman aged 30 to 39 who had recovered from COVID-19. Sequenced input: PBMCs or T cells enriched from blood (not recorded which). The chain was built from TRBV7-9 and TRBJ2-7; a weak D assignment points to TRBD2 (7 bases agree). The CDR3 reads as follows: CASSLAGGERQYF. The DNA sequence reads TGTGCCAGCAGCTTAGCAGGGGGGGAAAGGCAGTACTTC.